These T cell receptor beta chains were read from a single sample in a study of blood T cell repertoires in COVID-19. Sequencing used immunoSEQ multiplex PCR; TCRdb keeps in-frame clones, though not all of them. This sample carries 200,000 to 250,000 clones, 85% to 90% of them seen once, and the ten largest clones take about 2.5%. Sample: peripheral blood. The receptors were gathered from a woman aged 55-69 years with acute or convalescent COVID-19. CDR3s include the opening cysteine and the closing phenylalanine or tryptophan. The D gene is left open where the match is weak. Size is omitted from some rows. Given values are once, few, many or a class for expanded clones.

TRBJ2-7,NA,TRBV23-1,12,NA,CASSLRAYEQYF,TGCGCCAGCAGTCTCAGGGCCTACGAGCAGTACTTC
TRBJ2-1,NA,TRBV28,15,TRBD2,CASSRGTSGTGEQFF,TGTGCCAGCAGTCGGGGGACTAGCGGGACCGGTGAGCAGTTCTTC
TRBJ2-3,NA,TRBV5-1,16,TRBD1,CASSLPRGRATDTQYF,TGCGCCAGCAGCCTCCCCAGGGGGCGGGCGACAGATACGCAGTATTTT
TRBJ2-7,NA,TRBV3-1/TRBV3-2,15,NA,CASSQETRGAYEQYF,TGTGCCAGCAGCCAAGAGACCAGGGGGGCCTACGAGCAGTACTTC
TRBJ1-2,NA,TRBV5-1,14,TRBD1,CASSLMTGAYGYTF,TGCGCCAGCAGTCTCATGACAGGGGCCTATGGCTACACCTTC
TRBJ1-1,NA,TRBV5-1,15,NA,CASSLAASGNTEAFF,TGCGCCAGCAGCTTGGCGGCCTCAGGGAACACTGAAGCTTTCTTT
TRBJ1-3,NA,TRBV9,16,NA,CASSPAGTRDGNTIYF,TGTGCCAGCAGCCCCGCCGGGACAAGGGACGGAAACACCATATATTTT
TRBJ1-4,NA,TRBV7-2,14,NA,CASRAGATQRELFF,TGTGCCAGCAGGGCGGGAGCGACCCAACGAGAACTGTTTTTT
TRBJ1-5,few,TRBV5-1,14,NA,CASSLDGGLQPQHF,TGCGCCAGCAGCTTGGACGGGGGGCTCCAGCCCCAGCATTTT
TRBJ1-1,NA,TRBV6-5,15,TRBD1,CASSTTTGEDTEAFF,TGTGCCAGCAGTACCACAACAGGGGAGGACACTGAAGCTTTCTTT
TRBJ1-6,NA,TRBV4-1,16,TRBD1,CASSQQGQGFNSPLHF,TGCGCCAGCAGCCAACAGGGACAGGGTTTTAATTCACCCCTCCACTTT
TRBJ1-1,few,TRBV5-1,15,NA,CASSLNPRGDTEAFF,TGCGCCAGCAGCTTGAATCCTCGGGGGGACACTGAAGCTTTCTTT
TRBJ2-5,NA,TRBV5-8,14,NA,CASSFLGGQETQYF,TGTGCCAGCAGCTTCTTGGGGGGACAGGAGACCCAGTACTTC
TRBJ1-6,NA,TRBV28,16,TRBD1,CASRSIRDRDNSPLHF,TGTGCCAGCAGATCTATCCGGGACAGGGACAATTCACCCCTCCACTTT
TRBJ1-5,NA,TRBV5-1,17,TRBD1,CASSLRGQDPSNQPQHF,TGCGCCAGCAGCTTGAGGGGACAGGACCCTAGCAATCAGCCCCAGCATTTT
TRBJ1-2,NA,TRBV9,14,TRBD1,CASTRRLTGDGYTF,TGTGCCAGCACCAGGAGGTTAACAGGGGATGGCTACACCTTC
TRBJ1-2,NA,TRBV5-7,12,NA,CASSIQGSGYTF,TGTGCCAGCAGCATACAGGGAAGTGGCTACACCTTC
TRBJ1-2,NA,TRBV6-4,10,NA,CASSPRGYTF,TGTGCCAGCAGCCCTCGGGGCTACACCTTC
TRBJ1-4,NA,TRBV6-5,13,NA,CASTPGNREKLFF,TGTGCCAGCACTCCGGGGAATCGGGAAAAACTGTTTTTT
TRBJ1-2,NA,TRBV11-2,16,NA,CASSSNLWESNYGYTF,TGTGCCAGCAGCTCAAACCTTTGGGAGTCTAACTATGGCTACACCTTC
TRBJ2-5,NA,TRBV4-2,13,TRBD1,CASSRDRQETQYF,TGTGCCAGCAGCCGGGACAGACAAGAGACCCAGTACTTC
TRBJ1-5,NA,TRBV4-1,18,TRBD1,CASSQDASGGLSNQPQHF,TGCGCCAGCAGCCAAGACGCCTCAGGGGGCCTGAGCAATCAGCCCCAGCATTTT
TRBJ1-4,NA,TRBV7-9,13,NA,CASSLFTEEKLFF,TGTGCCAGCAGCTTATTTACAGAAGAAAAACTGTTTTTT
TRBJ2-2,NA,TRBV27,14,TRBD2,CASSLYGTSGNLFF,TGTGCCAGCAGTTTATATGGGACTAGCGGGAATTTGTTTTTT
TRBJ2-1,NA,TRBV6-2/TRBV6-3,15,NA,CASSYSRQGLNEQFF,TGTGCCAGCAGTTACTCAAGGCAGGGGTTGAATGAGCAGTTCTTC
TRBJ2-7,NA,TRBV9,15,TRBD1,CASSHRQGESYEQYF,TGTGCCAGCAGCCACAGACAGGGTGAATCCTACGAGCAGTACTTC
TRBJ2-3,NA,TRBV7-6,18,NA,CASSLGVHASDYTDTQYF,TGTGCCAGCAGCTTAGGGGTTCATGCTAGCGATTACACAGATACGCAGTATTTT
TRBJ2-4,NA,TRBV6-6,13,NA,CASSYRGGDIQYF,TGTGCCAGCAGTTACAGGGGAGGAGACATTCAGTACTTC
TRBJ2-2,NA,TRBV6-5,14,NA,CASNVNRAGGELFF,TGTGCCAGCAACGTGAACAGAGCCGGCGGGGAGCTGTTTTTT
TRBJ1-2,NA,TRBV7-9,14,TRBD1,CASSLAGTDYGYTF,TGTGCCAGCAGCTTGGCCGGGACAGATTATGGCTACACCTTC
TRBJ2-7,once,TRBV27,13,TRBD2,CASSLPGGYEQYF,TGTGCCAGCAGCCTTCCGGGGGGCTACGAGCAGTACTTC
TRBJ2-3,NA,TRBV19,14,NA,CASSIGPGTDTQYF,TGTGCCAGTAGTATAGGGCCAGGCACAGATACGCAGTATTTT